This is a list of T cell receptor beta chains from one sample in a study of T-cell memory formation after mild COVID-19. TCRdb reprocessed the 5' RACE reads via MiXCR and lists one record per CDR3 protein. The sample has about 290,000 distinct CDR3 sequences; roughly 17% are singletons. Sequences were obtained from PBMCs or a T cell subset sorted from them (not recorded which). These receptors came from a man between 18 and 29 years old who had mild COVID-19 (a few samples of this study predate the infection). Cell type and time point are not known. The CDR3 runs from the conserved cysteine through the conserved F or W. A D gene is named only where the DNA matches it firmly. Expanded clones get a size class; other rows say once, few or many, or leave the size out.

>many|TRBJ2-3|TRBV29-1|.
CSVPGENTDTQYF
TGCAGCGTGCCAGGGGAAAATACAGATACGCAGTATTTT
>.|TRBJ1-2|TRBV14|.
CASSQDTVPRGYTF
TGTGCCAGCAGCCAAGACACAGTACCCCGTGGCTACACCTTC
>.|TRBJ1-6|TRBV7-9|TRBD1
CASSPQGVEGSPLHF
TGTGCCAGCAGCCCCCAGGGGGTAGAAGGTTCACCCCTCCACTTT
>.|TRBJ1-1|TRBV5-1|TRBD1
CASSEDRVGTEAFF
TGCGCCAGCAGCGAGGACAGGGTCGGCACTGAAGCTTTCTTT
>few|TRBJ1-1|TRBV6-5|.
CASSRDPRTEAFF
TGTGCCAGCAGCAGGGACCCCCGGACTGAAGCTTTCTTT
>few|TRBJ2-5|TRBV7-7|TRBD2
CASSPGLAGDPTQYF
TGTGCCAGCAGCCCAGGACTAGCGGGGGATCCTACCCAGTACTTC
>.|TRBJ1-2|TRBV7-9|TRBD1
CASSRVGQDLSNYGYTF
TGTGCCAGCAGCAGAGTGGGACAGGATCTTTCTAACTATGGCTACACCTTC
>.|TRBJ1-3|TRBV9|.
CASSVGYGNTIYF
TGTGCCAGCAGCGTGGGGTATGGAAACACCATATATTTT
>many|TRBJ2-1|TRBV10-3|.
CAITRTEGTHEQFF
TGTGCCATCACCCGGACCGAGGGAACCCATGAGCAGTTCTTC
>.|TRBJ1-5|TRBV19|.
CASRRPYSNQPQHF
TGTGCCAGTAGGCGGCCCTATAGCAATCAGCCCCAGCATTTT
>many|TRBJ2-6|TRBV5-1|.
CASSLAQGTGANVLTF
TGCGCCAGCAGCTTGGCCCAGGGGACTGGGGCCAACGTCCTGACTTTC
>many|TRBJ2-7|TRBV5-1|.
CASSLGGREQYF
TGCGCCAGCAGCTTGGGAGGGCGCGAGCAGTACTTC
>few|TRBJ2-5|TRBV20-1|TRBD2
CSARTAGGQETQYF
TGCAGTGCTAGAACGGCGGGGGGGCAAGAGACCCAGTACTTC
>.|TRBJ1-2|TRBV12-3/TRBV12-4|TRBD1
CASSFQGGNYGYTF
TGTGCCAGCAGTTTTCAGGGGGGCAACTATGGCTACACCTTC
>.|TRBJ2-1|TRBV7-9|TRBD2
CASSSWGGEQFF
TGTGCCAGCAGCTCCTGGGGGGGTGAGCAGTTCTTC
>.|TRBJ1-3|TRBV4-3|.
CASSQAYKVITGNTIYF
TGCGCCAGCAGCCAAGCCTACAAGGTCATAACTGGAAACACCATATATTTT
>many|TRBJ2-7|TRBV29-1|TRBD2
CSAVGLATYEQYF
TGCAGCGCAGTCGGACTAGCGACCTACGAGCAGTACTTC
>few|TRBJ2-2|TRBV12-3/TRBV12-4|.
CASSPTPGTGELFF
TGTGCCAGCAGCCCGACCCCAGGGACCGGGGAGCTGTTTTTT
>few|TRBJ2-5|TRBV24-1|.
CATSDPRGSQETQYF
TGTGCCACCAGTGATCCGAGGGGATCCCAAGAGACCCAGTACTTC
>few|TRBJ2-6|TRBV7-2|.
CASSRGGPGANVLTF
TGTGCCAGCAGCCGTGGGGGGCCTGGGGCCAACGTCCTGACTTTC
>.|TRBJ2-7|TRBV5-6|TRBD1
CASSFGTEYEQYF
TGTGCCAGCAGCTTTGGGACAGAATACGAGCAGTACTTC
>many|TRBJ1-5|TRBV7-2|.
CASSQGGDQPQHF
TGTGCCAGCAGCCAAGGGGGGGATCAGCCCCAGCATTTT
>.|TRBJ2-7|TRBV20-1|TRBD2
CSARPERAGDYEQYF
TGCAGTGCTAGGCCGGAGAGAGCGGGGGACTACGAGCAGTACTTC
>.|TRBJ2-3|TRBV7-9|.
CASSSDRSTDTQYF
TGTGCCAGCAGCTCAGACAGGTCGACAGATACGCAGTATTTT
>.|TRBJ1-6|TRBV5-6|TRBD1
CASSRYRGASPLHF
TGTGCCAGCAGCCGCTACAGGGGCGCCTCACCCCTCCACTTT
>many|TRBJ2-5|TRBV5-1|.
CASSLGVQETQYF
TGCGCCAGCAGCTTGGGGGTCCAAGAGACCCAGTACTTC
>.|TRBJ2-1|TRBV3-1|.
CASSQDLVSNEQFF
TGTGCCAGCAGCCAAGACTTAGTCTCCAATGAGCAGTTCTTC
>few|TRBJ2-7|TRBV5-1|.
CASSLGEVGEQYF
TGCGCCAGCAGCTTGGGCGAGGTCGGCGAGCAGTACTTC
>.|TRBJ2-7|TRBV15|.
CATSRGRDSGSYEQYF
TGTGCCACCAGCAGAGGGAGGGACAGTGGGTCCTACGAGCAGTACTTC
>few|TRBJ1-1|TRBV3-1|.
CASSPLEGPEAFF
TGTGCCAGCAGCCCCCTCGAGGGGCCTGAAGCTTTCTTT
>.|TRBJ2-5|TRBV12-3/TRBV12-4|TRBD1
CASRSQGPRETQYF
TGTGCCAGCAGGTCACAGGGGCCCCGAGAGACCCAGTACTTC
>many|TRBJ2-7|TRBV12-3/TRBV12-4|TRBD1
CASSPGQLYYEQYF
TGTGCCAGCAGTCCGGGACAGTTGTACTACGAGCAGTACTTC
>few|TRBJ1-2|TRBV4-1|.
CASGDLRYGYTF
TGCGCCAGCGGCGACCTGCGCTATGGCTACACCTTC
>few|TRBJ1-4|TRBV15|.
CATSRDSTDPEKLFF
TGTGCCACCAGCAGAGATAGCACAGATCCAGAAAAACTGTTTTTT
>.|TRBJ2-5|TRBV7-9|.
CASSLKLALYQETQYF
TGTGCCAGCAGCTTAAAACTAGCATTGTACCAAGAGACCCAGTACTTC
>few|TRBJ2-7|TRBV5-1|TRBD1
CASSIQGTGGYYEQYF
TGCGCCAGCAGCATACAGGGGACAGGTGGCTACTACGAGCAGTACTTC
>.|TRBJ1-5|TRBV9|TRBD1
CASSPTTGVQPQHF
TGTGCCAGCAGCCCGACGACAGGGGTGCAGCCCCAGCATTTT
>many|TRBJ2-3|TRBV4-3|.
CASSRRAASGTDTQYF
TGCGCCAGCAGCCGGCGGGCAGCCTCAGGCACAGATACGCAGTATTTT
>.|TRBJ2-3|TRBV7-3|TRBD1
CASSSLGQGSDTQYF
TGTGCCAGCAGCTCCCTGGGACAGGGGTCAGATACGCAGTATTTT
>.|TRBJ2-3|TRBV7-2|TRBD2
CASSLYLAGGPDTQYF
TGTGCCAGCAGCTTGTATCTAGCGGGGGGGCCAGATACGCAGTATTTT
>many|TRBJ2-3|TRBV7-2|TRBD2
CASSLGLAHTDTQYF
TGTGCCAGCAGCTTAGGACTAGCCCACACAGATACGCAGTATTTT